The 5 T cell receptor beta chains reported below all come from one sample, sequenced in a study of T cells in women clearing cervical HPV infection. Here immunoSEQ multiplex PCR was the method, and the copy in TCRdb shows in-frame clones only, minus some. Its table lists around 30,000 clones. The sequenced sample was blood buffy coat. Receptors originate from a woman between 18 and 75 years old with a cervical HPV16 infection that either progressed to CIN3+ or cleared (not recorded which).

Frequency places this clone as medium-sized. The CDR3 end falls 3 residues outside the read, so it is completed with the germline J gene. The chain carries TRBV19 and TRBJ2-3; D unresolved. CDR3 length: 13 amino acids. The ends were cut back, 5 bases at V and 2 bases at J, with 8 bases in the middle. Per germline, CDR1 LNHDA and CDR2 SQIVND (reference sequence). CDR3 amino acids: CASSRPSTDTQYF. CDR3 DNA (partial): TGTGCCAGTAGTCGTCCGTCCACAGATACG.

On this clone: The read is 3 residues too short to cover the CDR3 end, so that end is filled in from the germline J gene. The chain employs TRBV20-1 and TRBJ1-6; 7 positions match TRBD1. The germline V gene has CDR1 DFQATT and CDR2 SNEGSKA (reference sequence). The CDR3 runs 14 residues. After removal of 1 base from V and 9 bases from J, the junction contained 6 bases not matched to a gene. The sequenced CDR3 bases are TGCAGTGCTAGAGCACAGGGGAGGGGTTCACCC. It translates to CSARAQGRGSP. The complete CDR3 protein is CSARAQGRGSPLHF.

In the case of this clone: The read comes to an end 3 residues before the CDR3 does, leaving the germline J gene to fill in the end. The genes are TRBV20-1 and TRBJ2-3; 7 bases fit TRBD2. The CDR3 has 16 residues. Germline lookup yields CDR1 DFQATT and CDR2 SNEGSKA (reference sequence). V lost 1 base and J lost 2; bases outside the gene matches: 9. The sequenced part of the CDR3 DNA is TGCAGTGCTAGAGTAGGGCCAGCGGGGCTCACAGATACG. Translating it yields CSARVGPAGLTDT. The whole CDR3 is CSARVGPAGLTDTQYF.

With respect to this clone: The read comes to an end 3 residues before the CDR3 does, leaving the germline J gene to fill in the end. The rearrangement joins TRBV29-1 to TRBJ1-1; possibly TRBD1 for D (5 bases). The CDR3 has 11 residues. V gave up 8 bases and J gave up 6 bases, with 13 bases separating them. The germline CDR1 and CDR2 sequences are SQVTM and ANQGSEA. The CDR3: CSLYRTPEAFF. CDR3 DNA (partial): TGCAGCCTATACAGGACCCCTGAA.

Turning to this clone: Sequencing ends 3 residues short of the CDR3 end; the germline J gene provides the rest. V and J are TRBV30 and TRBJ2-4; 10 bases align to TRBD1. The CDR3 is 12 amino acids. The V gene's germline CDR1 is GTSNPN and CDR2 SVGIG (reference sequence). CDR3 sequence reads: CAWNDRGHGQYF. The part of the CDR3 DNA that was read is TGTGCCTGGAACGACAGGGGGCATGGT.